This T cell receptor beta chain was observed in a study of T cell responses to AZD1222 COVID-19 vaccine. Findings and limits, study-wide: Recipients of two AZD1222 doses showed rising Spike-specific TCR breadth and depth.

V was cut by 0 bases and J by 11 bases, with 18 bases left in between. This CDR3 contains 16 residues. From germline, CDR1 is SGDLS and CDR2 YYNGEE. As to this clone: The antigen is unknown.

Profiling relied on immunoSEQ multiplex PCR, and the TCRdb table lists in-frame clones only, not all of them. This sample yields roughly 200,000 clones, of which just under 95% are seen a single time; roughly 1% belongs to the top ten. This specimen was peripheral blood, taken 28 days after the second dose of the MenACWY control vaccine. The sequence was collected from an adult who received the MenACWY meningococcal vaccine as a control. This rearrangement joins TRBV9 to TRBJ1-6, with D perhaps TRBD1 (5 bases). This chain's CDR3 is CASSVGGAPGLPPLHF. In nucleotides, the CDR3 is TGTGCCAGCAGCGTAGGGGGCGCGCCAGGGTTACCACCCCTCCACTTT.